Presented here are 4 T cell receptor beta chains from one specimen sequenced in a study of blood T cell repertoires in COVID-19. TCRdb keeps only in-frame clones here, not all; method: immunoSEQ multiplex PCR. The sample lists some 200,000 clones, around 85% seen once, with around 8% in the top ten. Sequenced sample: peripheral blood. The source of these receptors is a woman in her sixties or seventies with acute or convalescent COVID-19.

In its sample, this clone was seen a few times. CDR3 loop: CASSLVGGNYGYTF. The CDR3 nucleotides read TGTGCCAGCAGCCTCGTCGGAGGTAACTATGGCTACACCTTC. The rearrangement uses TRBV7-2 and TRBJ1-2; D is undetermined. V shed 5 bases and J shed 1 base, with 11 bases lying between them. Germline CDR1 and CDR2: SGHTA and FQGNSA. The CDR3 is 14 amino acids.

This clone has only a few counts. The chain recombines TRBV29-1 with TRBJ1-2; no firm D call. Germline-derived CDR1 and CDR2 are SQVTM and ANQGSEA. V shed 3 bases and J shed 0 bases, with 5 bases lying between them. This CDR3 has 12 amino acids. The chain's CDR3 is CSVDGANYGYTF. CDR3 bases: TGCAGCGTTGACGGGGCTAACTATGGCTACACCTTC.

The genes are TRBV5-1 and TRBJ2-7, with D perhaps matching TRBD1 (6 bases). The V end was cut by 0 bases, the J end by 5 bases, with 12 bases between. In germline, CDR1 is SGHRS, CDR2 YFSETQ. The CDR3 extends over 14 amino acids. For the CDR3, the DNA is TGCGCCAGCAGCTTGGACAGGGTGACGAACGAGCAGTACTTC. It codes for CASSLDRVTNEQYF.

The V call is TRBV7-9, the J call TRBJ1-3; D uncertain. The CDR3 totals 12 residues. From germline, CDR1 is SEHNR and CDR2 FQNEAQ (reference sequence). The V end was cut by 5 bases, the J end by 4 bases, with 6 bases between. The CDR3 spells CASSPPGNTIYF. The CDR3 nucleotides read TGTGCCAGCAGCCCCCCGGGAAACACCATATATTTT.